Below, 16 T cell receptor beta chains from the same sample are listed, as sequenced in a study of T cell responses to AZD1222 COVID-19 vaccine. Libraries were prepared by immunoSEQ multiplex PCR; TCRdb keeps only in-frame clonotypes and omits some of them. The top ten clones hold roughly 0.9% of a sample with fewer than 150,000 clones, 93% of them seen once. The sequencing used peripheral blood, collected on day 0 of AZD1222 vaccination. The receptors were sampled from an adult in good health.

As DNA, the CDR3 is TGTGCCAGCAGCAGCCCCGGAGGGGGTGAAAAACTGTTTTTT. Amino acid sequence: CASSSPGGGEKLFF. This chain uses TRBV11-2 with TRBJ1-4; tentatively, D is TRBD1 (6 bases). Trimming pared 5 bases from V and 7 bases from J, leaving 14 bases between. CDR1 is SGHAT and CDR2 is FQNNGV in the germline V gene. This CDR3 contains 14 residues.

Of note for this clone: The sample holds other DNA sequences that translate to the same CDR3. V and J are TRBV5-1 and TRBJ2-2, with TRBD2 matching 9 bases. The CDR3 is made up of 15 amino acids. CDR1 and CDR2 (germline): SGHRS, YFSETQ. The trim removed 0 bases at V and 6 bases at J, leaving 3 bases unmatched. CDR3 loop: CASSLALAGPGELFF. CDR3 bases: TGCGCCAGCAGCTTGGCCCTAGCGGGGCCCGGGGAGCTGTTTTTT.

This clone was detected once. The CDR3 nucleotides are TGTGCCAGTAGTATAGTCCAGGGAACAGCTAACTATGGCTACACCTTC. Amino acids: CASSIVQGTANYGYTF. The chain has TRBV19 and TRBJ1-2, with D possibly being TRBD1 (5 bases). V lost 1 base, J lost 0 bases, and 12 bases lay in between. The germline CDR1 and CDR2 sequences are LNHDA and SQIVND (reference sequence). The CDR3 is 16 residues long.

J is TRBJ1-5 and V is TRBV27, with TRBD1 as a possible D gene (6 bases). Germline CDR1 reads MNHEY; CDR2 reads SMNVEV (reference sequence). The V and J ends lost 1 base and 4 bases respectively, with 17 bases between them. The CDR3 is 17 residues long. The CDR3 here is CASSLYFQGQRNQPQHF. The CDR3 nucleotides read TGTGCCAGCAGTTTATACTTCCAGGGGCAACGGAATCAGCCCCAGCATTTT.

The chain joins TRBV5-4 to TRBJ1-3, with D possibly being TRBD1 (6 bases). V was trimmed by 4 bases and J by 0 bases, leaving 20 bases between them. The CDR3 loop spans 18 amino acids. Germline lookup yields CDR1 SGHNT and CDR2 YYREEE (reference sequence). CDR3 amino acids: CASSARWGAGHSGNTIYF. The CDR3 DNA reads as TGTGCCAGCAGCGCCCGATGGGGGGCAGGACACTCTGGAAACACCATATATTTT.

The V call is TRBV4-1, the J call TRBJ1-6; D uncertain. The V gene lost 0 bases and the J gene lost 8 bases, with 8 bases spanning the gap. The germline CDR1 and CDR2 sequences are MGHRA and YSYEKL. CDR3 length equals 14 residues. CDR3 in amino acids: CASSQDLEDSPLHF. The CDR3 coding sequence is TGCGCCAGCAGCCAAGATTTGGAGGATTCACCCCTCCACTTT.

V gene TRBV6-5 combines with J gene TRBJ2-1; 12 bases match TRBD2. This CDR3 region has 16 residues. Unmatched junction bases numbered 10, after V lost 4 bases and J lost 9 bases. CDR1 MNHEY and CDR2 SVGAGI come from the germline V gene. This CDR3 reads CASSFASGGAMGEQFF. CDR3 in DNA: TGTGCCAGCAGTTTCGCTAGCGGGGGGGCCATGGGTGAGCAGTTCTTC.

CDR3 sequence reads: CASSQTDRGVTYGYTF. The DNA of the CDR3 is TGTGCCAGCAGCCAAACGGACAGGGGCGTCACCTATGGCTACACCTTC. The chain has TRBV4-2 and TRBJ1-2, with 9 positions matching TRBD1. This CDR3 is built from 16 residues. CDR1 and CDR2 (germline): LGHNA, YNFKEQ. The junction had 8 bases not matched to a gene; V was cut back by 2 bases and J by 4 bases.

This chain links TRBV6-5 with TRBJ1-1, with D perhaps TRBD1 (6 bases). Trimming pared 6 bases from V and 3 bases from J, leaving 14 bases between. The germline V gene has CDR1 MNHEY and CDR2 SVGAGI. There are 14 residues in the CDR3. For the CDR3, the DNA is TGTGCCAGCAGCCAGATTTACAGGGACACTGAAGCTTTCTTT. Amino acids: CASSQIYRDTEAFF.

The chain carries TRBV5-1 and TRBJ2-1; 11 bases match TRBD2. Germline V lookup: CDR1 SGHRS, CDR2 YFSETQ. V dropped 0 bases and J dropped 4; count of bases not matched to a gene: 0. CDR3 length: 15 residues. CDR3 residues: CASSLASGGYNEQFF. The CDR3 coding sequence is TGCGCCAGCAGCTTGGCTAGCGGGGGGTACAATGAGCAGTTCTTC.

The gene calls are TRBV9 and TRBJ2-3; 7 nucleotides match TRBD1. This CDR3 has 15 residues. CDR1 is SGDLS and CDR2 is YYNGEE in the germline V gene. J gave up 2 bases and V 4 bases, and 7 bases lay outside the gene matches. CDR3 loop: CASSQVGQATDTQYF. The DNA for the CDR3 is TGTGCCAGCAGCCAAGTCGGACAGGCCACAGATACGCAGTATTTT. The complete variable domain, with remaining parts taken from reference TRBV9 and TRBJ2-3, reads DSGVTQTPKHLITATGQRVTLRCSPRSGDLSVYWYQQSLDQGLQFLIQYYNGEERAKGNILERFSAQQFPDLHSELNLSSLELGDSALYFCASSQVGQATDTQYFGPGTRLTVL.

This chain uses TRBV5-4 with TRBJ2-5, with D unresolved. Germline assignment: CDR1 SGHNT and CDR2 YYREEE (reference sequence). The CDR3 has 14 amino acids. The V end lost 4 bases, the J end lost 1 base, and 11 bases lay between the germline ends. The CDR3 spells CASSRKDGQETQYF. The CDR3 coding sequence is TGTGCCAGCAGCCGAAAGGACGGCCAAGAGACCCAGTACTTC.

J is TRBJ2-1 and V is TRBV27; D perhaps matches TRBD1 (5 bases). Trimming removed 4 bases from V and 0 bases from J, with 10 bases in between. The CDR3 length is 15 residues. Germline CDR1 reads MNHEY; CDR2 reads SMNVEV (reference sequence). The CDR3 here is CASSSRQSSYNEQFF. The CDR3 DNA reads as TGTGCCAGCAGTTCCCGACAGAGCTCCTACAATGAGCAGTTCTTC.

The chain combines TRBV5-1 with TRBJ2-5, with 9 bases that match TRBD1. Trimming removed 4 bases from V and 5 bases from J; junction bases left unmatched: 6. Looked up from germline, CDR1 is SGHRS and CDR2 is YFSETQ. The CDR3 runs 14 residues. The CDR3 loop is CASSHRGRRETQYF. For the CDR3, the DNA is TGCGCCAGCAGCCACAGGGGGCGCAGGGAGACCCAGTACTTC.

The V call is TRBV7-9, the J call TRBJ2-1; the match to TRBD2 covers 8 bases. This CDR3 has 17 residues. J lost 0 bases, V lost 1 base, and 5 bases had no gene match. Germline V gives CDR1 SEHNR, CDR2 FQNEAQ (reference sequence). Written as DNA, the CDR3 is TGTGCCAGCAGCTTAGAAAGTCGGGGGGGCTCCTACAATGAGCAGTTCTTC. This gives the protein CASSLESRGGSYNEQFF.

This chain uses TRBV3-1 (or the pseudogene TRBV3-2) with TRBJ1-5, with D possibly matching TRBD1 (6 bases). The CDR3 totals 19 residues. V dropped 1 base and J dropped 2 bases, with 21 bases sitting between them. The germline CDR1 and CDR2 sequences are LGHDT and YNNKEL (reference sequence). In DNA form, the CDR3 reads TGTGCCAGCAGCCAAGGGGTGGATTCAGGGGCGCCCGGCAATCAGCCCCAGCATTTT. This gives the protein CASSQGVDSGAPGNQPQHF.